The T cell receptor (beta chain) described here comes from a study of human T cells and chemical hapten exposure. As for the study in general: The sensitizing agent was 2% DPC, placed on roughly 2 cm by roughly 2 cm of upper inner arm skin. Study conclusions and caveats: TCRs exceeding 1 in 1000 frequency stayed unchanged with DPC sensitization.

What the library attached to individual cDNA molecules were unique molecular identifiers. TCRdb re-called the RACE reads with MiXCR, one entry per CDR3 protein. This sample yields 350,000 or so distinct CDR3 sequences, of which around 7% are seen a single time; 8.4% belongs to the top ten. As to time point: patch test 1, 2 weeks after DPC sensitization. Treatment defined: therapeutic diphenylcyclopropenone sensitization with weekly scalp DPC. Venepuncture was done earlier than the placement of each patch test. This clonotype was picked up many times. Its antigen is still unknown. Between the trimmed V and J ends, which lost 7 bases and 9 bases, there was a span of 21 bases. The germline CDR1 and CDR2 sequences are SNHLY and FYNNEI. CDR3 length: 14 amino acids.

This TCR derives from a young woman with alopecia areata. Some clones in this sample may be carry-over from other donors' samples. The material was whole blood, obtained in connection with sensitization to the hapten diphenylcyclopropenone (DPC). The V call is TRBV2, the J call TRBJ1-2; D unclear. CDR3 protein: CASTREGHTSSYTF. The CDR3 DNA is TGTGCCAGCACGCGAGAGGGCCACACATCGAGCTACACCTTC.